Listed below are T cell receptor beta chains from one sample, sequenced in a study of blood T cell repertoires in COVID-19. Repertoires were generated with immunoSEQ multiplex PCR, while TCRdb's copy carries only in-frame clones and drops some. The table has 150,000 to 200,000 clones, 70% to 90% seen once. Sequenced material: peripheral blood. The receptors come from a middle-aged man with active or convalescent COVID-19. Both conserved end residues are part of each CDR3. D genes are given only for firm matches. Not all rows give a size; the values are once, few, many and, for expanded clones, a class.

d_gene	abundance	v_gene	j_gene	CDR3nt	CDR3aa
NA	NA	TRBV5-8	TRBJ1-5	TGTGCCAGCAGCTCCAGGAGCAATCAGCCCCAGCATTTT	CASSSRSNQPQHF
NA	once	TRBV9	TRBJ1-1	TGTGCCAGTACCCCAGCGGGGGGCACTGAAGCTTTCTTT	CASTPAGGTEAFF
NA	NA	TRBV10-1	TRBJ1-6	TGCGCCAGCAGTGAGTCTAGAGTCCCTAATTCACCCCTCCACTTT	CASSESRVPNSPLHF
TRBD2	NA	TRBV5-1	TRBJ2-3	TGCGCCAGCAGTACCATTCTAGCGGGGGGAACCACAGATACGCAGTATTTT	CASSTILAGGTTDTQYF
NA	NA	TRBV12-2	TRBJ2-3	TGTGCAAGTCGCTTAAGGGACAGGGTTACAGATACGCAGTATTTT	CASRLRDRVTDTQYF
TRBD1	once	TRBV7-6	TRBJ2-2	TGTGCCAGCAGCCCACAGGGGATGGTCGGGGAGCTGTTTTTT	CASSPQGMVGELFF
NA	once	TRBV25-1	TRBJ1-1	TGTGCCAGCAGCCCCGGGACTTACACTGAAGCTTTCTTT	CASSPGTYTEAFF
TRBD1	once	TRBV29-1	TRBJ2-2	TGCAGCGTCGACAGGGGCGGTACGAACACCGGGGAGCTGTTTTTT	CSVDRGGTNTGELFF
TRBD2	NA	TRBV5-1	TRBJ2-3	TGCGCCAGCAGCTTTAGCGGGGAGAGCACAGATACGCAGTATTTT	CASSFSGESTDTQYF
TRBD2	NA	TRBV15	TRBJ2-4	TGTGCCACCAGCAGGGGACTAGCGGAAAACATTCAGTACTTC	CATSRGLAENIQYF
TRBD1	few	TRBV12-3/TRBV12-4	TRBJ1-2	TGTGCCAGCAGCGACAGGGATCGGGGCTACACCTTC	CASSDRDRGYTF
TRBD2	once	TRBV5-1	TRBJ2-3	TGCGCCAGCACTAGCGGGGGGCCCACAGATACGCAGTATTTT	CASTSGGPTDTQYF
TRBD1	NA	TRBV3-1/TRBV3-2	TRBJ1-1	TGTGCCAGCAGCCAAGGGGACAGGGAAGGGACTGAAGCTTTCTTT	CASSQGDREGTEAFF
TRBD1	NA	TRBV12-3/TRBV12-4	TRBJ1-2	TGTGCCAGCAGGGGACAGGGGAACTATGGCTACACCTTC	CASRGQGNYGYTF
TRBD1	NA	TRBV7-2	TRBJ1-3	TGTGCCAGCAGCTGGTGGGGGACAGGGGGAAACACCATATATTTT	CASSWWGTGGNTIYF
NA	NA	TRBV7-3	TRBJ1-1	TGTGCCAGCAGCCCAGGTCGGGGGACCGAAGCTTTCTTT	CASSPGRGTEAFF
TRBD1	NA	TRBV7-9	TRBJ1-1	TGTGCCAGCAGCTCCCCGAGGACAGGGAACACTGAAGCTTTCTTT	CASSSPRTGNTEAFF
TRBD1	NA	TRBV28	TRBJ1-6	TGTGCCAGCAGTTCAGGACAGGGTTCGTATTCACCCCTCCACTTT	CASSSGQGSYSPLHF
TRBD1	NA	TRBV19	TRBJ2-2	TGTGCCAGTACTTCAGGGGGTTCGAACACCGGGGAGCTGTTTTTT	CASTSGGSNTGELFF
NA	NA	TRBV12-3/TRBV12-4	TRBJ1-2	TGTGCCAGCAGTGACAGCCTACACTATGGCTACACCTTC	CASSDSLHYGYTF
NA	once	TRBV24-1	TRBJ2-1	TGTGCCACCAGTGAGGGGGCCGGGTCTGAGCAGTTCTTC	CATSEGAGSEQFF
NA	NA	TRBV11-3	TRBJ2-1	TGTGCCAGCAGCTTAGCAAATGAGCAGTTCTTC	CASSLANEQFF